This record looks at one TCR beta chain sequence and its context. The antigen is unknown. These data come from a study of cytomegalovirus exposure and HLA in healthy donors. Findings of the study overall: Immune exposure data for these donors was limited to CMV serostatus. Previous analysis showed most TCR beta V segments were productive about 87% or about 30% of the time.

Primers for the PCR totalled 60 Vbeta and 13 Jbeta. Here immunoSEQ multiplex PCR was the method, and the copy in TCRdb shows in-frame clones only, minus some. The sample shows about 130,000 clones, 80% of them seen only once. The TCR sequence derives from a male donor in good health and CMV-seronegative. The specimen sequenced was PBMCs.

CDR3 amino acids: CASSPGLTYEQYF. CDR3 DNA sequence: TGCGCCAGCAGCCCAGGCCTTACCTACGAGCAGTACTTC. The rearrangement joins TRBV5-1 to TRBJ2-7; D not resolved. V lost 4 bases to trimming and J lost 2 bases, with 10 bases between them. The CDR3 loop spans 13 amino acids. Germline V gives CDR1 SGHRS, CDR2 YFSETQ.